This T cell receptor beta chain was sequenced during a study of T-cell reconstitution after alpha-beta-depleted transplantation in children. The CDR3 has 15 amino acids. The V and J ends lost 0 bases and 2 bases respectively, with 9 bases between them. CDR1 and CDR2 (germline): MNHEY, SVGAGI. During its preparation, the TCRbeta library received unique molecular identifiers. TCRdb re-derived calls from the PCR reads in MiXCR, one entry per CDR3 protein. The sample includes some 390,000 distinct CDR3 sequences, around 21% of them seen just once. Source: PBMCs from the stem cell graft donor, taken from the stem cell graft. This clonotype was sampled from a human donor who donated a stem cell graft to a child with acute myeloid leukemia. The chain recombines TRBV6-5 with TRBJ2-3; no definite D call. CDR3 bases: TGTGCCAGCAGTTACTCGTTACAGTACACAGATACGCAGTATTTT. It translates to CASSYSLQYTDTQYF.